The entry below gives a single TCR beta chain sequence along with its context. The data derive from a study of blood T cell repertoires in COVID-19. Study-wide background: The United States, Italy and Spain were the sources of the acute and convalescent COVID-19 samples. Sample material is recorded as cDNA or gDNA derived from T cells, B-cell-depleted T cells, or PBMCs.

Per the original methods: The authors estimated nucleated cell counts from reference gene primer amplification. TCRdb's copy holds only in-frame clones and misses some; the assay was immunoSEQ multiplex PCR. V, J and clone size are those of that table, while D and trimming were read from the DNA. The table includes over 55,000 clones, around 86% detected once. Sequencing was carried out using peripheral blood. This clonotype originated in a man aged 50-59 years with active COVID-19.

CDR3 bases: TGCAGCGTACTCCCAGGGCTAGCGGGCTACGAGCAGTACTTC. The encoded protein is CSVLPGLAGYEQYF. This rearrangement joins TRBV29-1 to TRBJ2-7; 8 bases agree with TRBD2. The trim removed 6 bases at V and 3 bases at J, leaving 10 bases unmatched. CDR1 SQVTM and CDR2 ANQGSEA come from the germline V gene. CDR3 length: 14 residues.